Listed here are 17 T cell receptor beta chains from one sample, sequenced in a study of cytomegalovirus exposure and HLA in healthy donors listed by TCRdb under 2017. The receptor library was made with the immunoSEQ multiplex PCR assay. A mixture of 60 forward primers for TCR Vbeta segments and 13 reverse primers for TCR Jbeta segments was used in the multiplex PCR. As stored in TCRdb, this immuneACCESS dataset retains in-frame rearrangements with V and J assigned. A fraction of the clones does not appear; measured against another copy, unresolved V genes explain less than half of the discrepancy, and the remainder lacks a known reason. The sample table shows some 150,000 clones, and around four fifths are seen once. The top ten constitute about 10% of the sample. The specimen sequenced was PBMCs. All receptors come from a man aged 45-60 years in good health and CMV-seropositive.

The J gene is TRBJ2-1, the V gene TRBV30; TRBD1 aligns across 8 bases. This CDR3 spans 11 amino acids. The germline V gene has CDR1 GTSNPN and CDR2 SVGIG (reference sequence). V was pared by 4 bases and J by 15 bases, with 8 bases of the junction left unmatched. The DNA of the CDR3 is TGTGCCTGGACCATCCGGGACAGGACGTTCTTC. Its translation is CAWTIRDRTFF.

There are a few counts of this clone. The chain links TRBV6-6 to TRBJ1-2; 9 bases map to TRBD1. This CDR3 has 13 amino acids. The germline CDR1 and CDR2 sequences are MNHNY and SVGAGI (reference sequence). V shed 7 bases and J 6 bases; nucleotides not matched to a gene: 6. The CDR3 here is CASKTGGSDGYTF. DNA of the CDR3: TGTGCCAGCAAGACAGGGGGTAGCGATGGCTACACCTTC.

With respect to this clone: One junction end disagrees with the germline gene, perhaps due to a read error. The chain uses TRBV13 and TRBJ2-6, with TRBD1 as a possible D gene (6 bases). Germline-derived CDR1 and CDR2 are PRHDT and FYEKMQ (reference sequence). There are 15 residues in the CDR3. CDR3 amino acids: CASSPQGTGANGLTF. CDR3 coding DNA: TGTGCCAGCAGCCCTCAGGGGACCGGGGCCAACGGCCTGACTTTC.

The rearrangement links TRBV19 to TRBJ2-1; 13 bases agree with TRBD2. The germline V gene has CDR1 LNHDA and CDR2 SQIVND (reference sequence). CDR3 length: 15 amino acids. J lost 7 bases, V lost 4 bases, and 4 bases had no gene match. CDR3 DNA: TGTGCCAGTAGTACCGGGACTAGCGGGGCAAATGAGCAGTTCTTC. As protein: CASSTGTSGANEQFF.

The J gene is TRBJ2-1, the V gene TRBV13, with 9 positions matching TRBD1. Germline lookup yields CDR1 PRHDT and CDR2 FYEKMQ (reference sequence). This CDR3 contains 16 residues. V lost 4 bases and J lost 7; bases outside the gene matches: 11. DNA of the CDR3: TGTGCCAGCAGCTCCATCGGGACAGGGAGTTTGAATGAGCAGTTCTTC. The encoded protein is CASSSIGTGSLNEQFF.

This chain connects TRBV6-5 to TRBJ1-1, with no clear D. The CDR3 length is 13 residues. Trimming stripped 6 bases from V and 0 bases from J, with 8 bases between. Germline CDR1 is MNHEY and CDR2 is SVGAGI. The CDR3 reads CASRGLMNTEAFF. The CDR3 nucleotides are TGTGCCAGCAGGGGCTTAATGAACACTGAAGCTTTCTTT.

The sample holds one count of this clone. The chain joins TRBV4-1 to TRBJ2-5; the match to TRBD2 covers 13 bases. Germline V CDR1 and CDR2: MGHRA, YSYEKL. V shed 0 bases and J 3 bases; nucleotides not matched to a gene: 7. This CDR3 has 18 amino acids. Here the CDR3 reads CASSQDIYGLAGEETQYF. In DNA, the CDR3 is TGCGCCAGCAGCCAAGATATTTACGGACTAGCGGGAGAAGAGACCCAGTACTTC.

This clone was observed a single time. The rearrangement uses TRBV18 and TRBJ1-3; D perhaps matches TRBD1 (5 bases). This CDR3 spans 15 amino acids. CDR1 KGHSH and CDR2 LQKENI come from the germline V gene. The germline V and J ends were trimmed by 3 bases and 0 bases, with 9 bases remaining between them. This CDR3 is CASSPTAYSGNTIYF. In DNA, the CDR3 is TGTGCCAGCTCACCGACAGCTTACTCTGGAAACACCATATATTTT.

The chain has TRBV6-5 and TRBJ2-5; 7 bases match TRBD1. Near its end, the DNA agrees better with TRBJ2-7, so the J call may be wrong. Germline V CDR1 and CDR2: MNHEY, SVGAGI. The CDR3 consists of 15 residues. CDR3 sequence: CASSSRQGQAGEQYF. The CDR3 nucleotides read TGTGCCAGCAGTTCCCGACAGGGTCAGGCAGGCGAGCAGTACTTC.

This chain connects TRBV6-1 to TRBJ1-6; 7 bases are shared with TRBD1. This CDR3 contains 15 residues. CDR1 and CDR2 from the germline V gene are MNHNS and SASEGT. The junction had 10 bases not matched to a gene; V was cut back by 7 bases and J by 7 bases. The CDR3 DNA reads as TGTGCCAGCACCGAAAGTGGGACAGCCAATTCACCCCTCCACTTT. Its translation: CASTESGTANSPLHF.

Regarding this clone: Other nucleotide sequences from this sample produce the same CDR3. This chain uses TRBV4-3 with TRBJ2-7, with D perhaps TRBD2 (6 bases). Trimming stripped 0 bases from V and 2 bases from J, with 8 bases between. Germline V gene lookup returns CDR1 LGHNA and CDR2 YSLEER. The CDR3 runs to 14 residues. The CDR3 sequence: CASSQDRGTYEQYF. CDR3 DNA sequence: TGCGCCAGCAGCCAAGATCGGGGGACCTACGAGCAGTACTTC.

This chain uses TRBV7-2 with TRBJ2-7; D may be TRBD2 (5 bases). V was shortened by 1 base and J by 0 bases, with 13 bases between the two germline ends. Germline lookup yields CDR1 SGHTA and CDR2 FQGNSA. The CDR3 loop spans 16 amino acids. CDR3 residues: CASSLGGILSSYEQYF. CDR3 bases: TGTGCCAGCAGCTTAGGAGGGATCCTCAGCTCCTACGAGCAGTACTTC.

Written as DNA, the CDR3 is TGCGCCAGCAGCCAAGATAGGGCAGGGGCAGCCTACGAGCAGTACTTC. It is translated as CASSQDRAGAAYEQYF. This sequence joins TRBV4-3 and TRBJ2-7; D is possibly TRBD1 (6 bases). CDR3 length: 16 amino acids. Trimming pared 0 bases from V and 2 bases from J, leaving 14 bases between. The germline V gene encodes CDR1 LGHNA and CDR2 YSLEER.

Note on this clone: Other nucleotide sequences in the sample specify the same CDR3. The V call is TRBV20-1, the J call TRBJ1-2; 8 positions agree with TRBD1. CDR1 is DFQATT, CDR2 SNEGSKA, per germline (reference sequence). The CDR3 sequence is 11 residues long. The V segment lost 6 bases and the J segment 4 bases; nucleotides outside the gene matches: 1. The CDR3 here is CSAGQGYGYTF. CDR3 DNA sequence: TGCAGTGCCGGACAGGGCTATGGCTACACCTTC.

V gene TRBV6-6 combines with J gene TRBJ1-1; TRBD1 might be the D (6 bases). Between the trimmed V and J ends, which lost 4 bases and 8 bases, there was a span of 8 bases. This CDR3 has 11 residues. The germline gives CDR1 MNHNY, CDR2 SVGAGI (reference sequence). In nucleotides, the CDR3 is TGTGCCAGCAGTTCAACAGGGGAAGCTTTCTTT. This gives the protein CASSSTGEAFF.

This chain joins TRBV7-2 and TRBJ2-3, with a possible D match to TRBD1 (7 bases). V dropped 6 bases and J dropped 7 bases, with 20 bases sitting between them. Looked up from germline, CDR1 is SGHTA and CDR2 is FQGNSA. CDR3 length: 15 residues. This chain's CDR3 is CASRWGQTAGNTQYF. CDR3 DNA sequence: TGTGCCAGCAGGTGGGGACAGACCGCGGGGAATACGCAGTATTTT.

The DNA of the CDR3 is TGTGCCACCAGCAGAGAAGGACAGGCCCCATACGAGCAGTACTTC. It translates to CATSREGQAPYEQYF. V gene TRBV15 combines with J gene TRBJ2-7; 7 positions agree with TRBD1. V lost 0 bases to trimming and J lost 4 bases; unmatched junction nucleotides: 6. Germline values: CDR1 LNHNV, CDR2 YYDKDF (reference sequence). This CDR3 spans 15 amino acids.